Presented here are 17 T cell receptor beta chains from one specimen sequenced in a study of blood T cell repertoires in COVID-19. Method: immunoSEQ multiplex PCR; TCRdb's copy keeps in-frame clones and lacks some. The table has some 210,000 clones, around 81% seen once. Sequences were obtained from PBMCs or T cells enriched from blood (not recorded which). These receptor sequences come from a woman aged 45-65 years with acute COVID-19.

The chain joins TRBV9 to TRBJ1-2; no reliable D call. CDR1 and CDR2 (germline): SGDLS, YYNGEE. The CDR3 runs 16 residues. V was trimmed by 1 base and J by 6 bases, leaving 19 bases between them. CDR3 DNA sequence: TGTGCCAGCAGCGTAACCTTACAACCGGGAACCCATGGCTACACCTTC. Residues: CASSVTLQPGTHGYTF.

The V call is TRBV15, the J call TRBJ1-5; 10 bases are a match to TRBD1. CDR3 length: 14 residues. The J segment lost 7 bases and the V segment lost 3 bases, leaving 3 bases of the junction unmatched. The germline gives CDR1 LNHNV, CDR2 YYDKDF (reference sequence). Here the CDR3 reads CATSRTGGDQPQHF. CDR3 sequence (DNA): TGTGCCACCAGCAGGACAGGGGGCGACCAGCCCCAGCATTTT.

CDR3 nucleotide sequence: TGTGCCAGCAGTTTAAGGCTAGTCAATGAGCAGTTCTTC. Protein product: CASSLRLVNEQFF. V usage is TRBV27 and J usage is TRBJ2-1; D uncertain. Germline CDR1 is MNHEY and CDR2 is SMNVEV (reference sequence). The CDR3 spans 13 residues. Trimming removed 2 bases at V and 6 bases at J, with 8 bases between.

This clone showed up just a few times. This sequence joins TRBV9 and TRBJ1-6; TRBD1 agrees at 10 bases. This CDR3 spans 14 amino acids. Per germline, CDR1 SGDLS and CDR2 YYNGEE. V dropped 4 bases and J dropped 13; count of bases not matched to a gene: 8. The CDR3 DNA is TGTGCCAGCAGCCCCCGGACAGGGGGAATTCCCCTCCACTTT. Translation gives CASSPRTGGIPLHF. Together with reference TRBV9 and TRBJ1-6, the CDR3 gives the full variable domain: DSGVTQTPKHLITATGQRVTLRCSPRSGDLSVYWYQQSLDQGLQFLIQYYNGEERAKGNILERFSAQQFPDLHSELNLSSLELGDSALYFCASSPRTGGIPLHFGNGTRLTVT.

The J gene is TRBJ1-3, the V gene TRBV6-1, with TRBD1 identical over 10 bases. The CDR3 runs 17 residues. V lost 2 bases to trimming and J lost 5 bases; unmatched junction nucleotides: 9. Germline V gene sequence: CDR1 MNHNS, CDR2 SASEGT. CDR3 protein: CASSENLGQGVRNTIYF. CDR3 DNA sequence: TGTGCCAGCAGTGAAAACCTTGGACAGGGGGTACGAAACACCATATATTTT.

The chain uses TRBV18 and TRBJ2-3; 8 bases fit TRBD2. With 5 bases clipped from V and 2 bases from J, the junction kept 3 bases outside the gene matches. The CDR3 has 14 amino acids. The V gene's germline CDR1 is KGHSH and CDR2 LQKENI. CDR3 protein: CASSAAGVTDTQYF. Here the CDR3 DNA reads TGTGCCAGCTCAGCAGCGGGAGTCACAGATACGCAGTATTTT.

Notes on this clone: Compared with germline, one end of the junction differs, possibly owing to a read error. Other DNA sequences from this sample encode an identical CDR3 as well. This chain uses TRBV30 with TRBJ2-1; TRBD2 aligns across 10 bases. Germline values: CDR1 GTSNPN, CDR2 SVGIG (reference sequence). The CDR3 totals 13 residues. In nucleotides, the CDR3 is TGTGCTTGGACTAGCGGACCCTATAATGAGCAGTTCTTC. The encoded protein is CAWTSGPYNEQFF.

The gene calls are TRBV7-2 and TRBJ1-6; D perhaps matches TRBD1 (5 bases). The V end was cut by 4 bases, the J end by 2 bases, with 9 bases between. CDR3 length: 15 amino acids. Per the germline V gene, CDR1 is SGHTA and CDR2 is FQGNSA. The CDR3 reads CASSWGDAYNSPLHF. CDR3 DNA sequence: TGTGCCAGCAGCTGGGGGGATGCCTATAATTCACCCCTCCACTTT.

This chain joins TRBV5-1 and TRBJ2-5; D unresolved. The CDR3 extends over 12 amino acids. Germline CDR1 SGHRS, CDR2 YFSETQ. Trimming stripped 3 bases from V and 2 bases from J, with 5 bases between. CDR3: CASSYSQETQYF. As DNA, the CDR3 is TGCGCCAGCAGCTACTCTCAAGAGACCCAGTACTTC.

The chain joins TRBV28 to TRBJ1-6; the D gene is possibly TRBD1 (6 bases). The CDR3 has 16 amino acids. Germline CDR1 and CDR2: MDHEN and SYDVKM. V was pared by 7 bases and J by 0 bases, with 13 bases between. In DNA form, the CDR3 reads TGTGCCAGCAAGACAGGCCTGAGCTCCTATAATTCACCCCTCCACTTT. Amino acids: CASKTGLSSYNSPLHF.

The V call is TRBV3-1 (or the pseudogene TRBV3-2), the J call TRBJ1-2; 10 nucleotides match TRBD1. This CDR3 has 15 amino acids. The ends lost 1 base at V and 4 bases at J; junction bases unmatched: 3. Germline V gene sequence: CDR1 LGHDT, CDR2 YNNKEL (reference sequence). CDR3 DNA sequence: TGTGCCAGCAGCCAAGTGACAGGGGGCGGCTATGGCTACACCTTC. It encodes CASSQVTGGGYGYTF.

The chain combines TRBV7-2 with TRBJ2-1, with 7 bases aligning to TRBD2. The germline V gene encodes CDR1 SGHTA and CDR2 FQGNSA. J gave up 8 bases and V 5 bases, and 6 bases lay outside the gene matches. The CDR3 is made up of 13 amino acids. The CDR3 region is CASSRTRRDEQFF. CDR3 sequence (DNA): TGTGCCAGCAGCCGGACTAGGCGGGATGAGCAGTTCTTC.

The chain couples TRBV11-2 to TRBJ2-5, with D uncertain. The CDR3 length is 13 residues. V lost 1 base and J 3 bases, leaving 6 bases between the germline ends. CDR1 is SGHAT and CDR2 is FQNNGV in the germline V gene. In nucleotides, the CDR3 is TGTGCCAGCAGCTTAGTGGCAGAAGAGACCCAGTACTTC. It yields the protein CASSLVAEETQYF. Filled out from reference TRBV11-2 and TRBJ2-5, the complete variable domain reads EAGVAQSPRYKIIEKRQSVAFWCNPISGHATLYWYQQILGQGPKLLIQFQNNGVVDDSQLPKDRFSAERLKGVDSTLKIQPAKLEDSAVYLCASSLVAEETQYFGPGTRLLVL.

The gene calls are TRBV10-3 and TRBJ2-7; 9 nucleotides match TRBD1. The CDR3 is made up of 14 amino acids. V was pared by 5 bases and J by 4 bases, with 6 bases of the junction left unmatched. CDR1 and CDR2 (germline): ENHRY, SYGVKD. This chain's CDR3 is CAISYQTGGYEQYF. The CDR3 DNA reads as TGTGCCATCAGTTATCAGACAGGGGGGTACGAGCAGTACTTC.

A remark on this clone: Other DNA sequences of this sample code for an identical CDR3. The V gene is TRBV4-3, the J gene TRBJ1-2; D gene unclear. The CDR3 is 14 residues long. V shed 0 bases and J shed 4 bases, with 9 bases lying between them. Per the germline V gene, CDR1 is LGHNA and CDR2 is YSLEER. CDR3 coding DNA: TGCGCCAGCAGCCAAGACAGAGGAATCTATGGCTACACCTTC. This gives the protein CASSQDRGIYGYTF.

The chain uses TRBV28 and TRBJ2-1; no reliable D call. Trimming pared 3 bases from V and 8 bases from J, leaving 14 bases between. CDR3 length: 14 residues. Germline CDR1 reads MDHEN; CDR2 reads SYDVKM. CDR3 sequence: CASSLSAVVYEQFF. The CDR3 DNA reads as TGTGCCAGCAGTTTGTCGGCGGTAGTCTATGAGCAGTTCTTC. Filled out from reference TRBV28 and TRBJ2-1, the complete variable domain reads DVKVTQSSRYLVKRTGEKVFLECVQDMDHENMFWYRQDPGLGLRLIYFSYDVKMKEKGDIPEGYSVSREKKERFSLILESASTNQTSMYLCASSLSAVVYEQFFGPGTRLTVL.

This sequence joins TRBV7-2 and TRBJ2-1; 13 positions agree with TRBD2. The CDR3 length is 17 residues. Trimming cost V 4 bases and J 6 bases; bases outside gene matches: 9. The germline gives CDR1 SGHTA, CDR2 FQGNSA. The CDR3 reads CASSSPGLAGVSNEQFF. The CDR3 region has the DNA TGTGCCAGCAGCTCCCCCGGACTAGCGGGAGTCTCCAATGAGCAGTTCTTC. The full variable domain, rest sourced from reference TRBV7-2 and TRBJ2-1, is GAGVSQSPSNKVTEKGKDVELRCDPISGHTALYWYRQSLGQGLEFLIYFQGNSAPDKSGLPSDRFSAERTGGSVSTLTIQRTQQEDSAVYLCASSSPGLAGVSNEQFFGPGTRLTVL.